The present T cell receptor beta chain was sequenced within a study of neurological immune-mediated disorders. MiXCR, applied by TCRdb to the 5' RACE reads, yields one record per CDR3 protein. Among about 44,000 distinct CDR3 sequences listed, 20% to 25% were seen once. The time point denotes: technical triplicate 3. This clonotype was recorded many times. The V and J ends lost 4 bases and 1 base respectively, with 12 bases between them. Per the germline V gene, CDR1 is SGHDT and CDR2 is YYEEEE. CDR3 length: 14 amino acids. Source material: PBMCs. V and J are TRBV5-6 and TRBJ2-7; D is possibly TRBD2 (5 bases). The TCR was taken from a man aged 55-75 years with HTLV-1-associated myelopathy (HAM/TSP). The CDR3: CASSPLATSYEQYF. CDR3 coding DNA: TGTGCCAGCAGCCCGCTAGCTACTTCCTACGAGCAGTACTTC.